This T cell receptor beta chain is from a study of shared clonotypes between healthy human individuals. Study-wide context: CD4 naive cells filled three plates per donor, CD4 memory three, CD8 naive two and CD8 memory one. Study conclusions and caveats: Sharing across a few donors was seen in roughly 5.2% of naive CD4 clonotypes.

The V and J ends lost 3 bases and 8 bases respectively, with 13 bases between them. Germline lookup yields CDR1 SNHLY and CDR2 FYNNEI. CDR3 length: 13 residues. With respect to this clone: Its target is unknown.

The method was immunoSEQ multiplex PCR; TCRdb's version includes in-frame clones alone and lacks a portion of them. The table includes about 2.4 million clones, 80% to 95% detected once. The rearrangement joins TRBV2 to TRBJ1-1, with a weak D call TRBD1 (5 bases). Sequenced: naive CD4+ T cells from PBMCs. The subset here: CD45RA+ positively selected. This receptor was taken from a man aged 18 to 35 in good health. Some clones in this sample may be carry-over from other donors' samples. CDR3 loop: CASSEGLYREAFF. The CDR3 DNA reads as TGTGCCAGCAGTGAGGGGCTCTATCGAGAAGCTTTCTTT.